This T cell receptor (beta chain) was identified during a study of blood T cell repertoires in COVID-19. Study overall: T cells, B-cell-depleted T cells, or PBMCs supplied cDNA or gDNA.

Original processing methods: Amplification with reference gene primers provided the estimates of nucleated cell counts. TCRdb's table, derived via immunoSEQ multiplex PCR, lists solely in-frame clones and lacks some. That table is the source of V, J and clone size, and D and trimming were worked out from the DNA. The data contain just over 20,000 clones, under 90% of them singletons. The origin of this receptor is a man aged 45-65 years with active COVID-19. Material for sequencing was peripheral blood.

The CDR3 DNA reads as TGTGCCAGCAGGATCTCACAGAGCTCCTCTGGCTACACCTTC. Amino acids: CASRISQSSSGYTF. The chain combines TRBV6-6 with TRBJ1-2; D is ambiguous. Trimming pared 6 bases from V and 7 bases from J, leaving 18 bases between. This CDR3 contains 14 residues. Looked up from germline, CDR1 is MNHNY and CDR2 is SVGAGI (reference sequence).